This T cell receptor (beta chain) was captured by sequencing in a study of long-term antiretroviral therapy in people with HIV. Survey-level immunoSEQ v3.0 assays were run. Sequencing aimed to cover roughly 35,000-50,000 T-cell genomes per sample. Profiled with immunoSEQ multiplex PCR; TCRdb holds only in-frame clones, not every one. This table has over 25,000 clones, roughly 92% appearing once. CDR3 length: 15 residues. Germline V CDR1 and CDR2: SGHNT, YYREEE (reference sequence). V lost 2 bases to trimming and J lost 0 bases, with 6 bases between them. Study findings and constraints: Repertoire dominance by clones expanded before ART was seen at all time points.

Worth noting for this clone: Its cognate antigen is unknown.

V and J are TRBV5-4 and TRBJ1-6; the D is unclear. This TCR was sampled from a man in his forties with HIV. Sequenced here: unsorted PBMCs, sampled 6.2 years after starting antiretroviral therapy. DNA of the CDR3: TGTGCCAGCAGCTTACAGAACTCCTATAATTCACCCCTCCACTTT. It codes for CASSLQNSYNSPLHF.